This T cell receptor (beta chain) was sequenced in a study of shared clonotypes between healthy human individuals. Study-level points and caveats: Richness estimates generally favored naive over memory subsets. Clonotype sharing among donors was expected to depend on sequencing depth. Generation probability values for non-shared clonotypes were lower than those for clonotypes shared by all four donors.

About this clone: Its target is not known.

Clones were sequenced by immunoSEQ multiplex PCR, and TCRdb holds only the in-frame ones, with some missing. The table shows 650,000 to 700,000 clones, with about nine tenths occurring only once. Material: memory CD8+ T cells from PBMCs. Subset described: CD45RO+ cells pooled with CCR7-negative TemRA cells. This sequence originates from a young man in good health. Some clones in this sample may be carry-over from other donors' samples.

This CDR3 reads CASSQGLGREAFF. For the CDR3, the DNA is TGCGCCAGCAGCCAAGGACTCGGGCGAGAAGCTTTCTTT. The J gene is TRBJ1-1, the V gene TRBV4-3; D gene uncertain. CDR1 LGHNA and CDR2 YSLEER come from the germline V gene. V lost 1 base, J lost 8 bases, and 11 bases lay in between. This CDR3 region has 13 residues.